This paragraph covers one T cell receptor beta chain sequence. As yet, its antigen is unknown. The sample is drawn from a study of CD8+CD57+ T cells in acquired aplastic anemia. About the research overall: Recorded DNA amounts for sorted CD4+ and CD8+ cells had an average of roughly 3.4 ug.

Study-wide points: Between patients and controls, about 30 CD8+ CDR3 sequences were found in common.

Sequenced patients had shown CD8+CD57+ cell expansion by flow cytometry. The patients, all of them, had severe acquired aplastic anemia. TCR beta VDJ and CDR3 profiles were obtained from a genomic DNA template. In TCRdb, the reads were re-called with MiXCR into one record per CDR3 protein. The sample yields some 180,000 distinct CDR3 sequences, approximately 48% seen once. V gave up 4 bases and J gave up 3 bases; unmatched junction bases: 8. Germline V gene lookup returns CDR1 SGHVS and CDR2 FQNEAQ. The CDR3 consists of 17 residues. Material for sequencing was sorted CD4+, CD8+, or CD8+CD57+ T cells (not recorded which) from PBMCs. The chain joins TRBV7-8 to TRBJ2-7; 14 nucleotides agree with TRBD2. The receptor was derived from a human donor with aplastic anemia. CDR3 coding DNA: TGTGCCAGCAGCTCTGGACTAGCGGGAGGCCAAAGCTACGAGCAGTACTTC. This sequence encodes CASSSGLAGGQSYEQYF.